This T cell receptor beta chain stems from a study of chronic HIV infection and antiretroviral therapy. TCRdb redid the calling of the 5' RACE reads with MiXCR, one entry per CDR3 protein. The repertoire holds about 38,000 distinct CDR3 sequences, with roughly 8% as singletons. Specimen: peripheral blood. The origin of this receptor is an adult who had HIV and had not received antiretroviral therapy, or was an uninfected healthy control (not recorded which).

CDR3 loop: CASRGTSGNNEQFF. The CDR3 nucleotides read TGTGCCAGCAGGGGGACTAGCGGGAACAATGAGCAGTTCTTC. This sequence joins TRBV12-3 or TRBV12-4 and TRBJ2-1; 13 bases line up with TRBD2. Trimming removed 6 bases from V and 5 bases from J; junction bases left unmatched: 1. This CDR3 is built from 14 residues.